A single sample is the source of the 18 T cell receptor beta chains below, sequenced in a study of monozygotic twins with inflammatory bowel disease. No DNA is given; TCRdb re-called the 5' RACE reads and lists each CDR3 protein once. This repertoire includes 160,000 or so distinct CDR3 sequences. Sequencing used blood. These TCRs come from a human donor with ulcerative colitis or Crohn's disease, or a healthy co-twin of an affected twin (not recorded which).

The rearrangement uses TRBV5-1 and TRBJ2-1; TCRdb reports TRBD2, a call that lacks DNA to check it against. The CDR3 extends over 17 amino acids. CDR1 and CDR2 from the germline V gene are SGHRS and YFSETQ. The CDR3 reads CASSLAGGSGSLDEQFF.

The chain links TRBV10-3 to TRBJ2-7; without DNA, the TCRdb call of TRBD2 cannot be checked. This CDR3 comprises 16 residues. The germline gives CDR1 ENHRY, CDR2 SYGVKD. This CDR3 is CAISESSGPPSYEQYF.

V usage is TRBV15 and J usage is TRBJ2-7; TCRdb's assignment of TRBD2 cannot be checked, as there is no DNA. Per germline, CDR1 LNHNV and CDR2 YYDKDF (reference sequence). The CDR3 runs to 17 residues. The CDR3 loop reads CATSRDKGLTSPLEQYF. The variable domain in full, with the rest retrieved from reference TRBV15 and TRBJ2-7, is DAMVIQNPRYQVTQFGKPVTLSCSQTLNHNVMYWYQQKSSQAPKLLFHYYDKDFNNEADTPDNFQSRRPNTSFCFLDIRSPGLGDTAMYLCATSRDKGLTSPLEQYFGPGTRLTVT.

The chain carries TRBV20-1 and TRBJ2-4. This CDR3 is 13 amino acids long. Germline CDR1 reads DFQATT; CDR2 reads SNEGSKA (reference sequence). The CDR3 sequence is CSASGFTRNIQYF.

V usage is TRBV2 and J usage is TRBJ2-5; the TCRdb call, TRBD1, lacks DNA for checking. The germline CDR1 and CDR2 sequences are SNHLY and FYNNEI. This CDR3 region has 16 residues. The CDR3 spells CASSETLTPLQETQYF.

CDR3 in amino acids: CASSPRTGALRYYGYTF. This chain uses TRBV19 with TRBJ1-2; TCRdb selects TRBD1, and the lack of DNA leaves this call unchecked. Germline CDR1 is LNHDA and CDR2 is SQIVND (reference sequence). The CDR3 spans 17 residues.

V usage is TRBV7-9 and J usage is TRBJ1-4. The CDR3 consists of 15 residues. CDR1 is SEHNR, CDR2 FQNEAQ, per germline (reference sequence). CDR3 amino acids: CASSRRGPSGEKLFF.

The CDR3 loop reads CAISDPWRSSSYNEQFF. The chain recombines TRBV10-3 with TRBJ2-1. The CDR3 is made up of 17 amino acids. Germline loops: CDR1 ENHRY, CDR2 SYGVKD.

V gene TRBV5-1 combines with J gene TRBJ2-3; TCRdb lists TRBD2, though no DNA is available to test this call. The CDR3 has 16 amino acids. Germline CDR1 SGHRS, CDR2 YFSETQ. The CDR3 loop reads CASSLELGEPTDTQYF.

The chain couples TRBV7-2 to TRBJ2-3; the D gene TCRdb calls, TRBD1, cannot be checked with no DNA. The CDR3 has 15 residues. The germline V gene encodes CDR1 SGHTA and CDR2 FQGNSA. This CDR3 reads CASSLAVSPGDTQYF.

The V and J genes are TRBV2 and TRBJ2-7. The germline CDR1 and CDR2 sequences are SNHLY and FYNNEI. This CDR3 is 12 amino acids long. This chain's CDR3 is CASRPTRVEQYF.

This chain uses TRBV18 with TRBJ1-1; TCRdb designates TRBD1, a call that cannot be tested without DNA. Germline loops: CDR1 KGHSH, CDR2 LQKENI. The CDR3 is 14 amino acids. CDR3 sequence: CASSPTGRDTEAFF.

V is TRBV12-3 or TRBV12-4 and J is TRBJ2-1; TCRdb outputs TRBD2, but without DNA this stays unchecked. There are 15 residues in the CDR3. The CDR3 loop is CASRALAGTYNEQFF.

The CDR3 is CASSPRTSGGYNEQFF. The chain joins TRBV7-9 to TRBJ2-1; absent DNA, TCRdb's TRBD2 call cannot be checked. The V gene's germline CDR1 is SEHNR and CDR2 FQNEAQ (reference sequence). The CDR3 is made up of 16 amino acids.

The chain employs TRBV3-1 and TRBJ2-5; lacking DNA, the TRBD2 call made by TCRdb goes unchecked. Looked up from germline, CDR1 is LGHDT and CDR2 is YNNKEL (reference sequence). The CDR3 is made up of 13 amino acids. CDR3 loop: CASSSPRGETQYF.

The gene calls are TRBV7-9 and TRBJ1-6; TCRdb gives TRBD1 as the D gene, but with no DNA this cannot be confirmed. Germline V gene lookup returns CDR1 SEHNR and CDR2 FQNEAQ (reference sequence). The length of the CDR3 is 14 residues. The CDR3 loop is CASSLNQGNSPLHF.

The genes are TRBV4-3 and TRBJ1-6; TCRdb returns TRBD1, unconfirmable since there is no DNA. Germline V gene sequence: CDR1 LGHNA, CDR2 YSLEER. The CDR3 length is 18 residues. The CDR3: CASSQVWGTDSYNSPLHF.

The chain recombines TRBV5-1 with TRBJ1-6. Germline V gene data show CDR1 as SGHRS and CDR2 as YFSETQ. CDR3 length: 16 residues. Here the CDR3 reads CASSRGLGEGNSPLHF.